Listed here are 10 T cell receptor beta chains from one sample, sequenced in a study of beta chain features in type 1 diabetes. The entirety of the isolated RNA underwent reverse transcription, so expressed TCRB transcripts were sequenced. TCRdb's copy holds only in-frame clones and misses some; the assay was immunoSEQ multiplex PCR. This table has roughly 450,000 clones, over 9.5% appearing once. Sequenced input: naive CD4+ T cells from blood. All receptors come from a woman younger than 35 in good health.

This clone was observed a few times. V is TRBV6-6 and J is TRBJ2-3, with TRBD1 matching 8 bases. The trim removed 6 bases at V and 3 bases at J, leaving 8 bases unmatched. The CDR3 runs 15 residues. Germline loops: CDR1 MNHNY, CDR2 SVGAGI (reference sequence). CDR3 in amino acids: CASRERQGWTDTQYF. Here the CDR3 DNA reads TGTGCCAGCAGGGAGCGACAGGGGTGGACAGATACGCAGTATTTT.

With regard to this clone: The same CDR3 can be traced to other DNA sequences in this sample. The CDR3 region is CASSLGGSGANVLTF. The CDR3 region has the DNA TGTGCCAGCAGTTTAGGCGGCTCTGGGGCCAACGTCCTGACTTTC. This chain links TRBV28 with TRBJ2-6, with D hard to call. Trimming stripped 2 bases from V and 0 bases from J, with 5 bases between. The length of the CDR3 is 15 residues. The germline gives CDR1 MDHEN, CDR2 SYDVKM.

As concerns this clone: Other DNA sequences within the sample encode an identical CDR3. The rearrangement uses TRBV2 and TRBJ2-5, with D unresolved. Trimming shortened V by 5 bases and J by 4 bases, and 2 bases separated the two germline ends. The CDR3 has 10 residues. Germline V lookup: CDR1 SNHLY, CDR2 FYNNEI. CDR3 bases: TGTGCCAGCAGTTCAGAGACCCAGTACTTC. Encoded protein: CASSSETQYF.

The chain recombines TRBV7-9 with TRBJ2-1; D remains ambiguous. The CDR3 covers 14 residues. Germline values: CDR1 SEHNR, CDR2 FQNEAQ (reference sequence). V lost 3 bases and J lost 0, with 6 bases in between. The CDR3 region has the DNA TGTGCCAGCAGCTTCACTACCTCCTACAATGAGCAGTTCTTC. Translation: CASSFTTSYNEQFF. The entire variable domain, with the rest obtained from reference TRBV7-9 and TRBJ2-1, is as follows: DTGVSQNPRHKITKRGQNVTFRCDPISEHNRLYWYRQTLGQGPEFLTYFQNEAQLEKSRLLSDRFSAERPKGSFSTLEIQRTEQGDSAMYLCASSFTTSYNEQFFGPGTRLTVL.

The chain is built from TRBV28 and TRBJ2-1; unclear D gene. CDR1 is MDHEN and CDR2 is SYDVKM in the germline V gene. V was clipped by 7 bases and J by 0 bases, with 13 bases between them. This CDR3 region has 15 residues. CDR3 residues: CASKETFSSYNEQFF. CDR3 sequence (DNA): TGTGCCAGCAAAGAGACTTTTTCCTCCTACAATGAGCAGTTCTTC. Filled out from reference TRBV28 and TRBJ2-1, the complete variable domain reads DVKVTQSSRYLVKRTGEKVFLECVQDMDHENMFWYRQDPGLGLRLIYFSYDVKMKEKGDIPEGYSVSREKKERFSLILESASTNQTSMYLCASKETFSSYNEQFFGPGTRLTVL.

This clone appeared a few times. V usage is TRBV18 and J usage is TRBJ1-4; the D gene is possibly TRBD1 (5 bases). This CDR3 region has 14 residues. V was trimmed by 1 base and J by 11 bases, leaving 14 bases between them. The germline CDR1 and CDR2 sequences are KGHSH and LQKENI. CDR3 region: CASSPRGGAEKLFF. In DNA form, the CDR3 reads TGTGCCAGCTCACCACGGGGCGGCGCCGAGAAACTGTTTTTT. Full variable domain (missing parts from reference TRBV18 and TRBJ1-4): NAGVMQNPRHLVRRRGQEARLRCSPMKGHSHVYWYRQLPEEGLKFMVYLQKENIIDESGMPKERFSAEFPKEGPSILRIQQVVRGDSAAYFCASSPRGGAEKLFFGSGTQLSVL.

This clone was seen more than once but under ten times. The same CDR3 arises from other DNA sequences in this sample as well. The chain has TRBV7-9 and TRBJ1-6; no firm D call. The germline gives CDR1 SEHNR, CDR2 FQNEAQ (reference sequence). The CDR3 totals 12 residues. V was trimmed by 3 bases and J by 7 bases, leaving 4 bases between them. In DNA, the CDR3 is TGTGCCAGCAGCTTTCCCAATTCACCCCTCCACTTT. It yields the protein CASSFPNSPLHF.

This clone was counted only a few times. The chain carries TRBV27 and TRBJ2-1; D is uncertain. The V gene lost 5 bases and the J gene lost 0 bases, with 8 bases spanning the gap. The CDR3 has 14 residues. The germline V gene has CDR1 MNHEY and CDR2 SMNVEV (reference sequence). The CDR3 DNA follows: TGTGCCAGCAGTCCCAGCTACTCCTACAATGAGCAGTTCTTC. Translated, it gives CASSPSYSYNEQFF.

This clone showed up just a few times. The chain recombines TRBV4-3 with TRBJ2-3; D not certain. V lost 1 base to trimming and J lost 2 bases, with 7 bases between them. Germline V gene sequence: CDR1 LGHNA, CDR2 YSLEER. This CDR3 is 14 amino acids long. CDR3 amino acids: CASSQGSHTDTQYF. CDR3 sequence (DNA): TGCGCCAGCAGCCAAGGCTCCCACACAGATACGCAGTATTTT.

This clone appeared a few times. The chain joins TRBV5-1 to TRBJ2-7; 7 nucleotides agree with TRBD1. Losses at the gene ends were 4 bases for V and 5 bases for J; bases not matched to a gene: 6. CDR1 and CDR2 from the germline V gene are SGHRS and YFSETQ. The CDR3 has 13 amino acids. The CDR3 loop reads CASSRGQVHEQYF. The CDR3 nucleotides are TGCGCCAGCAGCCGTGGACAGGTCCACGAGCAGTACTTC.